The rows below give T cell receptor beta chains drawn from one sample of a study of monozygotic twins with inflammatory bowel disease. TCRdb re-analyzed the 5' RACE reads; it lists each CDR3 protein once, without DNA. The repertoire shows over 150,000 distinct CDR3 sequences; the top ten hold approximately 3%. The sequenced sample consisted of blood. These receptors originate from a human donor with ulcerative colitis or Crohn's disease, or a healthy co-twin of an affected twin (not recorded which). Both conserved end residues are part of each CDR3.

J gene: TRBJ2-1; V gene: TRBV5-1; CDR3 protein: CASSPSSGSSYNEQFF
J gene: TRBJ2-3; V gene: TRBV11-3; CDR3 protein: CASSLWGGRTDTQYF
J gene: TRBJ2-1; V gene: TRBV28; CDR3 protein: CASSFLTGFSNNEQFF
J gene: TRBJ2-3; V gene: TRBV29-1; CDR3 protein: CSVVGGSESTDTQYF
J gene: TRBJ2-1; V gene: TRBV10-3; CDR3 protein: CAISPPGQGREQFF
J gene: TRBJ2-1; V gene: TRBV12-3/TRBV12-4; CDR3 protein: CASSFGGQLKEQFF
J gene: TRBJ1-5; V gene: TRBV27; CDR3 protein: CASAGGRWQPQHF
J gene: TRBJ2-1; V gene: TRBV7-3; CDR3 protein: CASSLGAGNEQFF
J gene: TRBJ2-2; V gene: TRBV5-1; CDR3 protein: CASSLEARNTGELFF
J gene: TRBJ2-1; V gene: TRBV7-9; CDR3 protein: CASSPTGVSRNEQFF
J gene: TRBJ1-5; V gene: TRBV6-1; CDR3 protein: CASSDRKSGQPQHF
J gene: TRBJ2-2; V gene: TRBV19; CDR3 protein: CASSGDRGLFTGELFF
J gene: TRBJ1-2; V gene: TRBV5-1; CDR3 protein: CASSPWEGAGGYTF
J gene: TRBJ2-1; V gene: TRBV11-3; CDR3 protein: CASSITGQGYEQFF
J gene: TRBJ2-1; V gene: TRBV10-3; CDR3 protein: CAIRGTSGINEQFF
J gene: TRBJ1-2; V gene: TRBV20-1; CDR3 protein: CSATFTDSGYGYTF
J gene: TRBJ2-3; V gene: TRBV7-2; CDR3 protein: CASSPTSFTDTQYF
J gene: TRBJ2-7; V gene: TRBV6-5; CDR3 protein: CASSYGGQGIYEQYF
J gene: TRBJ2-2; V gene: TRBV7-9; CDR3 protein: CASVSQRNTGELFF
J gene: TRBJ2-2; V gene: TRBV6-4; CDR3 protein: CASRDTRFRSGELFF
J gene: TRBJ2-7; V gene: TRBV6-5; CDR3 protein: CASSYNGGNEQYF
J gene: TRBJ1-6; V gene: TRBV11-3; CDR3 protein: CASSTGGSSPLHF
J gene: TRBJ2-3; V gene: TRBV5-1; CDR3 protein: CASSLVAGRQGDTQYF
J gene: TRBJ2-3; V gene: TRBV29-1; CDR3 protein: CSVLGLAGLLDTQYF
J gene: TRBJ2-7; V gene: TRBV10-3; CDR3 protein: CAISPSAPSYEQYF
J gene: TRBJ1-5; V gene: TRBV25-1; CDR3 protein: CASRDKTGTGGLQPQHF
J gene: TRBJ1-2; V gene: TRBV7-2; CDR3 protein: CASSPDSSYGYTF
J gene: TRBJ2-7; V gene: TRBV10-1; CDR3 protein: CASSEHSSYEQYF
J gene: TRBJ2-1; V gene: TRBV6-5; CDR3 protein: CASSRQGGTWFF
J gene: TRBJ2-7; V gene: TRBV28; CDR3 protein: CASSGGLAGGLSYEQYF
J gene: TRBJ2-7; V gene: TRBV7-2; CDR3 protein: CASSSSDRGHLSHEQYF
J gene: TRBJ2-5; V gene: TRBV6-2/TRBV6-3; CDR3 protein: CASSTELETQYF
J gene: TRBJ2-1; V gene: TRBV25-1; CDR3 protein: CASIHPGQGNEQFF
J gene: TRBJ1-2; V gene: TRBV3-1; CDR3 protein: CASSQEGTGRGRYGYTF
J gene: TRBJ2-4; V gene: TRBV5-1; CDR3 protein: CASSLDRIQYF
J gene: TRBJ1-1; V gene: TRBV7-3; CDR3 protein: CASSFGMNTEAFF
J gene: TRBJ1-1; V gene: TRBV20-1; CDR3 protein: CRSGPMNTEAFF
J gene: TRBJ2-7; V gene: TRBV28; CDR3 protein: CASSRDRGRYEQYF
J gene: TRBJ1-6; V gene: TRBV12-3/TRBV12-4; CDR3 protein: CASSPNLRHNSPLHF
J gene: TRBJ2-1; V gene: TRBV12-3/TRBV12-4; CDR3 protein: CASSPTPSGVGEQFF
J gene: TRBJ2-5; V gene: TRBV2; CDR3 protein: CASRGTFLGETQYF
J gene: TRBJ2-1; V gene: TRBV24-1; CDR3 protein: CATSVHTGTGEDEQFF
J gene: TRBJ1-2; V gene: TRBV6-2/TRBV6-3; CDR3 protein: CASRTSGGLNYGYTF
J gene: TRBJ2-1; V gene: TRBV24-1; CDR3 protein: CATSDFKRDWSEQFF
J gene: TRBJ2-7; V gene: TRBV20-1; CDR3 protein: CSARPGEVYEQYF
J gene: TRBJ2-1; V gene: TRBV7-3; CDR3 protein: CASSLFPGQSGNEQFF
J gene: TRBJ2-7; V gene: TRBV7-2; CDR3 protein: CASSLGTGFEQYF